This is a list of T cell receptor beta chains from one sample in a study of blood T cell repertoires in COVID-19. TCRdb keeps only in-frame clones here, not all; method: immunoSEQ multiplex PCR. The sample consists of about 670,000 clones, 90% of them appearing once. Specimen: peripheral blood. The receptors shown here come from a woman under 30 with acute or convalescent COVID-19. The CDR3 runs from the conserved cysteine through the conserved F or W. The D gene is left open where the match is weak.

>TRBV7-2|TRBJ1-5|.
TGTGCCAGCAGCCCGTACACCAATCAGCCCCAGCATTTT
CASSPYTNQPQHF
>TRBV4-3|TRBJ1-5|TRBD1
TGCGCCAGCAGCTTCGACAGGGGGCAGGGTCAGCCCCAGCATTTT
CASSFDRGQGQPQHF
>TRBV28|TRBJ1-2|.
TGTGCCAGCAGCCCGGGTAGGGGATACTATGGCTACACCTTC
CASSPGRGYYGYTF
>TRBV13|TRBJ1-2|.
TGTGCCAGCAGCTTAGGCCTGGGGGCAGTCGGCTACACCTTC
CASSLGLGAVGYTF
>TRBV10-1|TRBJ1-1|.
TGCGCCAGCAGGTGTTCAGGGGAAGTGGCGGACACTGAAGCTTTCTTT
CASRCSGEVADTEAFF
>TRBV15|TRBJ2-2|.
TGTGCCACCAGCAGAGATCGGGGGAACACCGGGGAGCTGTTTTTT
CATSRDRGNTGELFF
>TRBV6-1|TRBJ1-5|.
TGTGCCAGCAGTGAAAACGGTATTAGATATAGCAATCAGCCCCAGCATTTT
CASSENGIRYSNQPQHF
>TRBV28|TRBJ1-1|.
TGTGCCAGCAGCTCCACCGCGGGATATGCTTTCTTT
CASSSTAGYAFF
>TRBV6-5|TRBJ1-2|.
TGTGCCAGCAGAGCGGGGGGTTCGTCCTATGGCTACACCTTC
CASRAGGSSYGYTF
>TRBV4-2|TRBJ1-3|.
TGTGCCAGCAGCCAAGATGGGCCAGAAACATTCTCTGGAAACACCATATATTTT
CASSQDGPETFSGNTIYF